This T cell receptor beta chain was found in a study of blood T cell repertoires in COVID-19. Background on the study: Some COVID-19 samples were acute and others convalescent; all came from the United States, Italy and Spain.

Germline assignment: CDR1 MNHEY and CDR2 SMNVEV (reference sequence). V was clipped by 8 bases and J by 4 bases, with 5 bases between them. The CDR3 runs to 10 residues. In its sample, this clone was seen once. Source study methods: Counts of nucleated cells, estimated from reference gene primer amplification, were obtained. TCRdb's copy holds only in-frame clones and misses some; the assay was immunoSEQ multiplex PCR. That table supplies the V and J calls and clone size; D and trimming were determined from the DNA. The sample includes about 240,000 clones, about 85% of them seen just once. The rearrangement joins TRBV27 to TRBJ2-5; D not resolved. The sequencing input was peripheral blood. This TCR derives from a young man who had recovered from COVID-19. CDR3 in amino acids: CASGRETQYF. CDR3 coding DNA: TGTGCCAGCGGGCGAGAGACCCAGTACTTC.